The following is a TCR beta chain sequence with its context. The sample is drawn from a study of shared clonotypes between healthy human individuals. Replicate PCRs run on unsorted PBMC used about 300 ng DNA, which was about 30,000 T cell genomes. TCRdb's table, derived via immunoSEQ multiplex PCR, lists solely in-frame clones and lacks some. The repertoire holds approximately 510,000 clones, with approximately 79% as singletons. The germline V gene encodes CDR1 MDHEN and CDR2 SYDVKM. The CDR3 is made up of 12 amino acids. V was trimmed by 5 bases and J by 7 bases, leaving 11 bases between them. This chain uses TRBV28 with TRBJ1-2; D is unclear. The source is a woman aged 40 to 50 in good health. Some clones in this sample may be carry-over from other donors' samples. Sequenced: PBMCs. CDR3 sequence reads: CASSPGGIGYTF. The CDR3 DNA reads as TGTGCCAGCAGTCCCGGCGGGATTGGCTACACCTTC.